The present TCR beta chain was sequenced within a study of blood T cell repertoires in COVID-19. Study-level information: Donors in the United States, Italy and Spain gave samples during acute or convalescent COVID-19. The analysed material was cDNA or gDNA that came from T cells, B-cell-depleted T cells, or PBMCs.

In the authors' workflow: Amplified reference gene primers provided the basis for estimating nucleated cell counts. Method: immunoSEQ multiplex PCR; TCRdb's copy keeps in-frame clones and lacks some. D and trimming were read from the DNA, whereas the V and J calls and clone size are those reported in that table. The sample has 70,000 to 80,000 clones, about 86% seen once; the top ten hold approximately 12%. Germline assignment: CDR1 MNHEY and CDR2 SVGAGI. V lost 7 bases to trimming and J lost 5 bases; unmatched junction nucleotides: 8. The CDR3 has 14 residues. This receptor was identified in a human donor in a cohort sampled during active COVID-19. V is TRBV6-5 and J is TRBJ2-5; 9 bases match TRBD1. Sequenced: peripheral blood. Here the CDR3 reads CASKTGGRWETQYF. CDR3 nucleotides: TGTGCCAGCAAGACAGGGGGGCGTTGGGAGACCCAGTACTTC.